This T cell receptor beta chain is from a study of cytomegalovirus exposure and HLA in healthy donors. PCR amplification relied on 60 Vbeta primers (plus 13 Jbeta primers). TCRdb's copy holds only in-frame clones and misses some; the assay was immunoSEQ multiplex PCR. The top ten hold approximately 1.8% of the sample, which has 150,000 to 200,000 clones, roughly 82% seen once. The CDR3 consists of 16 residues. Losses at the gene ends were 3 bases for V and 1 base for J; bases not matched to a gene: 5. Germline lookup yields CDR1 SGHNT and CDR2 YYREEE (reference sequence). The chain combines TRBV5-4 with TRBJ2-5; TRBD2 matches 11 bases. Sequencing used PBMCs. This receptor was taken from a young woman in good health and CMV-seronegative. The CDR3: CASSWGLAGGQETQYF. The CDR3 coding sequence is TGTGCCAGCAGCTGGGGGCTAGCGGGAGGCCAAGAGACCCAGTACTTC. Full variable domain (missing parts from reference TRBV5-4 and TRBJ2-5): ETGVTQSPTHLIKTRGQQVTLRCSSQSGHNTVSWYQQALGQGPQFIFQYYREEENGRGNFPPRFSGLQFPNYSSELNVNALELDDSALYLCASSWGLAGGQETQYFGPGTRLLVL.